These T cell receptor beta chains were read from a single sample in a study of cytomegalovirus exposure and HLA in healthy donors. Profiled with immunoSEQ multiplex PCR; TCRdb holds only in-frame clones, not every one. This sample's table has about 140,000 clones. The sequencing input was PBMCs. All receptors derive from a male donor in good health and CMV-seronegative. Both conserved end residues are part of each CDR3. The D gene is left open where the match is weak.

cdr3_nt: TGTGCCAGCAGCCAAGGCAGACAGGACTATGGCTACACCTTC
cdr3_aa: CASSQGRQDYGYTF
d_call: NA
v_call: TRBV14
j_call: TRBJ1-2

cdr3_nt: TGTGCCAGCAGTGAATTTGGACAATTTAACACTGAAGCTTTCTTT
cdr3_aa: CASSEFGQFNTEAFF
d_call: NA
v_call: TRBV2
j_call: TRBJ1-1

cdr3_nt: TGTGCCAGTAGTATCTTAGCAGTAACAGGGCAGCCCCAGCATTTT
cdr3_aa: CASSILAVTGQPQHF
d_call: NA
v_call: TRBV19
j_call: TRBJ1-5

cdr3_nt: TGCAGCGCCTTCAGGACAGGGAATGGCTACACCTTC
cdr3_aa: CSAFRTGNGYTF
d_call: TRBD1
v_call: TRBV29-1
j_call: TRBJ1-2

cdr3_nt: TGTGCCAGCAGCCCCAGGGGAAGCCTCAATAATTCACCCCTCCACTTT
cdr3_aa: CASSPRGSLNNSPLHF
d_call: NA
v_call: TRBV9
j_call: TRBJ1-6

cdr3_nt: TGTGCCAGCAGCGCGAATTCTGGAAACACCATATATTTT
cdr3_aa: CASSANSGNTIYF
d_call: NA
v_call: TRBV7-9
j_call: TRBJ1-3

cdr3_nt: TGTGCCAGCAGTGTTATAGCGGCCTACGAGCAGTACTTC
cdr3_aa: CASSVIAAYEQYF
d_call: NA
v_call: TRBV2
j_call: TRBJ2-7

cdr3_nt: TGTGCCAGCAGCGTAGGGCCGGACAGCCCTAACTATGGCTACACCTTC
cdr3_aa: CASSVGPDSPNYGYTF
d_call: NA
v_call: TRBV9
j_call: TRBJ1-2

cdr3_nt: TGTGCCAGTACCACACATCAGAACACTGAAGCTTTCTTT
cdr3_aa: CASTTHQNTEAFF
d_call: NA
v_call: TRBV19
j_call: TRBJ1-1

cdr3_nt: TGTGCCAGCAGCGGGTATCGGCAGGGCCTCTCCTACGAGCAGTACTTC
cdr3_aa: CASSGYRQGLSYEQYF
d_call: NA
v_call: TRBV7-9
j_call: TRBJ2-7

cdr3_nt: TGCGCCAGCAGCCAAGAGGGGGGGCCGTGGATCGGGGAGCTGTTTTTT
cdr3_aa: CASSQEGGPWIGELFF
d_call: NA
v_call: TRBV4-3
j_call: TRBJ2-2

cdr3_nt: TGTGCCAGCAGCCTCATGACTCAACTGGAAAACACCATATATTTT
cdr3_aa: CASSLMTQLENTIYF
d_call: NA
v_call: TRBV7-9
j_call: TRBJ1-3

cdr3_nt: TGTGCCTGGGTACAGGGGTCGGGGAGGACTGAAGCTTTCTTT
cdr3_aa: CAWVQGSGRTEAFF
d_call: TRBD1
v_call: TRBV30
j_call: TRBJ1-1

cdr3_nt: TGTGCCAGCAGCCAAGTGACCACGGGGAAGCAGTACTTC
cdr3_aa: CASSQVTTGKQYF
d_call: NA
v_call: TRBV14
j_call: TRBJ2-7

cdr3_nt: TGTGCCAGCACCCCACAGGGGGCTGGGAACACTGAAGCTTTCTTT
cdr3_aa: CASTPQGAGNTEAFF
d_call: TRBD1
v_call: TRBV28
j_call: TRBJ1-1

cdr3_nt: TGCGCCAGCAGCTTGGGACTAGCGGGACCCTACAATGAGCAGTTCTTC
cdr3_aa: CASSLGLAGPYNEQFF
d_call: TRBD2
v_call: TRBV5-1
j_call: TRBJ2-1

cdr3_nt: TGTGCCAGCAGTCCCAGGCAGGGAATCTCCTACGAGCAGTACTTC
cdr3_aa: CASSPRQGISYEQYF
d_call: NA
v_call: TRBV6-6
j_call: TRBJ2-7

cdr3_nt: TGTGCCAGCAGTATAGGGACAGGGGAAAGCTACGAGCAGTACTTC
cdr3_aa: CASSIGTGESYEQYF
d_call: TRBD1
v_call: TRBV2
j_call: TRBJ2-7

cdr3_nt: TGTGCCAGTAGTATAGCGGGGGGGAGGAATGAGCAGTTCTTC
cdr3_aa: CASSIAGGRNEQFF
d_call: TRBD2
v_call: TRBV19
j_call: TRBJ2-1

cdr3_nt: TGTGCCAGCAGCTTTAAAGGGACAGGGGAGGGATCGGGGGAAGCTTTCTTT
cdr3_aa: CASSFKGTGEGSGEAFF
d_call: TRBD1
v_call: TRBV11-3
j_call: TRBJ1-1

cdr3_nt: TGTGCCAGCAGTGAAGTAGCGTATTCTGAAGCTTTCTTT
cdr3_aa: CASSEVAYSEAFF
d_call: NA
v_call: TRBV2
j_call: TRBJ1-1

cdr3_nt: TGTGCCAGCAGTAACGACAGGCGAAACTATGGCTACACCTTC
cdr3_aa: CASSNDRRNYGYTF
d_call: NA
v_call: TRBV6-5
j_call: TRBJ1-2

cdr3_nt: TGTGCCACCAGCAGAGAGGGACTAGCGGGAGGACATGAGCAGTTCTTC
cdr3_aa: CATSREGLAGGHEQFF
d_call: TRBD2
v_call: TRBV15
j_call: TRBJ2-1

cdr3_nt: TGTGCCAGCAGCACTACAGGTGGCTCCTACGAGCAGTACTTC
cdr3_aa: CASSTTGGSYEQYF
d_call: NA
v_call: TRBV9
j_call: TRBJ2-7

cdr3_nt: TGTGCCTGGAGTGTAGGGGGGCCCCAGCATTTT
cdr3_aa: CAWSVGGPQHF
d_call: NA
v_call: TRBV30
j_call: TRBJ1-5

cdr3_nt: TGTGCCAGCTCACCTCTAGTTAGCGGGACTCATAACAATGAGCAGTTCTTC
cdr3_aa: CASSPLVSGTHNNEQFF
d_call: TRBD2
v_call: TRBV18
j_call: TRBJ2-1

cdr3_nt: TGCGCCAGCAGCTTGACAGGGGCAAGTAGGGAGCAGTACTTC
cdr3_aa: CASSLTGASREQYF
d_call: TRBD1
v_call: TRBV5-1
j_call: TRBJ2-7

cdr3_nt: TGTGCCAGCTCACCTTCGGAGAATGGCTACACCTTC
cdr3_aa: CASSPSENGYTF
d_call: NA
v_call: TRBV18
j_call: TRBJ1-2

cdr3_nt: TGTGCCAGCAGCGTAGCAGGGGATAATTCACCCCTCCACTTT
cdr3_aa: CASSVAGDNSPLHF
d_call: NA
v_call: TRBV9
j_call: TRBJ1-6

cdr3_nt: TGTGCCAGCAGTACCCGGACAGGGGGCGATCAGCCCCAGCATTTT
cdr3_aa: CASSTRTGGDQPQHF
d_call: TRBD1
v_call: TRBV6-6
j_call: TRBJ1-5

cdr3_nt: TGTGCCAGCAGTTCGGGACAGGACAATGAAAAACTGTTTTTT
cdr3_aa: CASSSGQDNEKLFF
d_call: TRBD1
v_call: TRBV6-5
j_call: TRBJ1-4

cdr3_nt: TGTGCCAGCAGCTTTGCTTGGGCGGGGTTAGATTCACCCCTCCACTTT
cdr3_aa: CASSFAWAGLDSPLHF
d_call: NA
v_call: TRBV5-6
j_call: TRBJ1-6

cdr3_nt: TGTGCCAGCAGTGACCCGGGGGATGAAGCTTTCTTT
cdr3_aa: CASSDPGDEAFF
d_call: NA
v_call: TRBV25-1
j_call: TRBJ1-1

cdr3_nt: TGTGCCAGCAGCGTACCGAGGACCGGGGAGCTGTTTTTT
cdr3_aa: CASSVPRTGELFF
d_call: NA
v_call: TRBV9
j_call: TRBJ2-2

cdr3_nt: TGCGCCAGCAGCTTGTATCCTACCTACGAGCAGTACTTC
cdr3_aa: CASSLYPTYEQYF
d_call: NA
v_call: TRBV5-1
j_call: TRBJ2-7

cdr3_nt: TGTGCCAGTAGTATAGGACAGGGAGATGGCTACACCTTC
cdr3_aa: CASSIGQGDGYTF
d_call: TRBD1
v_call: TRBV19
j_call: TRBJ1-2

cdr3_nt: TGTGCCAGCAGTTCAGGGACAGGGCGATCTGAAGCTTTCTTT
cdr3_aa: CASSSGTGRSEAFF
d_call: TRBD1
v_call: TRBV27
j_call: TRBJ1-1

cdr3_nt: TGTGCCAGCAACCTAAAGCGGGGGAACTTCTACGAGCAGTACTTC
cdr3_aa: CASNLKRGNFYEQYF
d_call: TRBD2
v_call: TRBV27
j_call: TRBJ2-7

cdr3_nt: TGCAGCGTTGTGCAGGGGGCGCGAACTGAAGCTTTCTTT
cdr3_aa: CSVVQGARTEAFF
d_call: TRBD1
v_call: TRBV29-1
j_call: TRBJ1-1

cdr3_nt: TGTGCCAGCAGCTTAGGAGGCGCGGAATCCTACGAGCAGTACTTC
cdr3_aa: CASSLGGAESYEQYF
d_call: NA
v_call: TRBV7-6
j_call: TRBJ2-7

cdr3_nt: TGCGCCAGCAGCTTCAGGGGGTCGAATTCACCCCTCCACTTT
cdr3_aa: CASSFRGSNSPLHF
d_call: TRBD1
v_call: TRBV5-1
j_call: TRBJ1-6

cdr3_nt: TGTGCCAGCAGCCTTGGACAGATAGATAATTCACCCCTCCACTTT
cdr3_aa: CASSLGQIDNSPLHF
d_call: NA
v_call: TRBV7-6
j_call: TRBJ1-6

cdr3_nt: TGTGCCAGCAGTTACCTGGACAGTAACTATGGCTACACCTTC
cdr3_aa: CASSYLDSNYGYTF
d_call: NA
v_call: TRBV6-5
j_call: TRBJ1-2

cdr3_nt: TGTGCCAGCACCAACGGGGGGTACGGGGAGCAGTACTTC
cdr3_aa: CASTNGGYGEQYF
d_call: TRBD2
v_call: TRBV5-4
j_call: TRBJ2-7

cdr3_nt: TGTGCCAGCAGACCCACAGGGGGAGATGAAAAACTGTTTTTT
cdr3_aa: CASRPTGGDEKLFF
d_call: TRBD1
v_call: TRBV6-6
j_call: TRBJ1-4

cdr3_nt: TGTGCCAGCTCACGGACAGCTAACACTGAAGCTTTCTTT
cdr3_aa: CASSRTANTEAFF
d_call: NA
v_call: TRBV18
j_call: TRBJ1-1

cdr3_nt: TGTGCCAGCAGTGGGATGGGGGCGCAGGGCTACGAGCAGTACTTC
cdr3_aa: CASSGMGAQGYEQYF
d_call: NA
v_call: TRBV2
j_call: TRBJ2-7

cdr3_nt: TGTGCCAGCAGCTTAGGCCAGGGGGACGAGAAAGAGACCCAGTACTTC
cdr3_aa: CASSLGQGDEKETQYF
d_call: TRBD1
v_call: TRBV11-3
j_call: TRBJ2-5

cdr3_nt: TGTGCCAGTAGTCCCTCGCGGAGCTCAGAGACCCAGTACTTC
cdr3_aa: CASSPSRSSETQYF
d_call: NA
v_call: TRBV19
j_call: TRBJ2-5

cdr3_nt: TGTGCCAGCTGCGCGGACCCCTGGAGGTATGGCTACACCTTC
cdr3_aa: CASCADPWRYGYTF
d_call: NA
v_call: TRBV27
j_call: TRBJ1-2

cdr3_nt: TGTGCCAGCACTCAAGAAGCGGGAGGGTGGGAGACCCAGTACTTC
cdr3_aa: CASTQEAGGWETQYF
d_call: TRBD2
v_call: TRBV7-2
j_call: TRBJ2-5